The next 5 T cell receptor beta chains were all read from a single sample in a study of blood T cell repertoires in COVID-19. Method: immunoSEQ multiplex PCR; TCRdb's copy keeps in-frame clones and lacks some. The table includes about 54,000 clones, approximately 90% detected once. The sequencing input was peripheral blood. The receptors were sampled from a woman aged 40 to 50 with active COVID-19.

V is TRBV6-6 and J is TRBJ2-2, with 11 bases fitting TRBD1. Per the germline V gene, CDR1 is MNHNY and CDR2 is SVGAGI (reference sequence). The ends lost 5 bases at V and 7 bases at J; junction bases unmatched: 6. CDR3 length equals 15 residues. The CDR3 here is CASSTWTGGFGELFF. The CDR3 bases are TGTGCCAGCAGTACCTGGACAGGGGGCTTCGGGGAGCTGTTTTTT.

This rearrangement joins TRBV3-1 (or the pseudogene TRBV3-2) to TRBJ1-1; unclear D gene. The germline V gene has CDR1 LGHDT and CDR2 YNNKEL (reference sequence). The V gene lost 2 bases and the J gene lost 6 bases, with 10 bases spanning the gap. The CDR3 is 13 residues long. The CDR3 region is CASSQLEVPEAFF. CDR3 coding DNA: TGTGCCAGCAGCCAACTGGAGGTGCCTGAAGCTTTCTTT.

The genes are TRBV5-5 and TRBJ2-7, with D perhaps matching TRBD1 (6 bases). The CDR3 length is 13 residues. The V end was cut by 2 bases, the J end by 6 bases, with 12 bases between. Germline loops: CDR1 SGHKS, CDR2 YYEKEE (reference sequence). CDR3 bases: TGTGCCAGCAGCTTCATACAGGGAGCCGAGCAGTACTTC. Translating gives CASSFIQGAEQYF. The full variable domain, rest sourced from reference TRBV5-5 and TRBJ2-7, is DAGVTQSPTHLIKTRGQQVTLRCSPISGHKSVSWYQQVLGQGPQFIFQYYEKEERGRGNFPDRFSARQFPNYSSELNVNALLLGDSALYLCASSFIQGAEQYFGPGTRLTVT.

In this sample, this clone turned up once. This rearrangement joins TRBV5-1 to TRBJ1-6, with 8 nucleotides matching TRBD1. The CDR3 loop spans 16 amino acids. Germline V gene sequence: CDR1 SGHRS, CDR2 YFSETQ. The V and J ends lost 3 bases and 7 bases, in that order; junction bases with no gene match: 9. CDR3: CASSSGGTGQNSPLHF. The DNA of the CDR3 is TGCGCCAGCAGCTCGGGCGGGACAGGACAAAATTCACCCCTCCACTTT.

This sequence joins TRBV11-2 and TRBJ1-4; D perhaps matches TRBD1 (5 bases). CDR1 and CDR2 (germline): SGHAT, FQNNGV. The CDR3 runs to 16 residues. Trimming removed 1 base at V and 7 bases at J, with 16 bases between. CDR3 sequence: CASSLVSGISGEKLFF. CDR3 sequence (DNA): TGTGCCAGCAGCTTAGTATCAGGGATTTCGGGTGAAAAACTGTTTTTT.